This record concerns one T cell receptor (beta chain) sequence. Under the authors' procedure: Nucleated cell number was recorded as an estimate derived from reference gene primer amplification. Here immunoSEQ multiplex PCR was the method, and the copy in TCRdb shows in-frame clones only, minus some. D and trimming were read from the DNA, whereas the V and J calls and clone size are those reported in that table. The repertoire holds around 200,000 clones, with roughly 77% as singletons. This sample is drawn from a study of blood T cell repertoires in COVID-19. Across the study: COVID-19 samples from acute and convalescent phases originated in the United States, Italy and Spain. PBMCs, B-cell-depleted T cells, or T cells provided the cDNA or gDNA that made up the material.

The V gene's germline CDR1 is SGDLS and CDR2 YYNGEE. V lost 4 bases, J lost 8 bases, and 9 bases stayed unmatched. This CDR3 contains 15 residues. Patients of the Seattle cohort, enrolled during active infection, were followed longitudinally. The origin of this receptor is a woman aged 40 to 50 with COVID-19, enrolled during active disease. The genes are TRBV9 and TRBJ1-4, with 9 nucleotides matching TRBD1. The sequenced material came from peripheral blood. This CDR3 is CASSYRQGVGEKLFF. In DNA form, the CDR3 reads TGTGCCAGCAGCTACCGACAGGGGGTGGGGGAAAAACTGTTTTTT.